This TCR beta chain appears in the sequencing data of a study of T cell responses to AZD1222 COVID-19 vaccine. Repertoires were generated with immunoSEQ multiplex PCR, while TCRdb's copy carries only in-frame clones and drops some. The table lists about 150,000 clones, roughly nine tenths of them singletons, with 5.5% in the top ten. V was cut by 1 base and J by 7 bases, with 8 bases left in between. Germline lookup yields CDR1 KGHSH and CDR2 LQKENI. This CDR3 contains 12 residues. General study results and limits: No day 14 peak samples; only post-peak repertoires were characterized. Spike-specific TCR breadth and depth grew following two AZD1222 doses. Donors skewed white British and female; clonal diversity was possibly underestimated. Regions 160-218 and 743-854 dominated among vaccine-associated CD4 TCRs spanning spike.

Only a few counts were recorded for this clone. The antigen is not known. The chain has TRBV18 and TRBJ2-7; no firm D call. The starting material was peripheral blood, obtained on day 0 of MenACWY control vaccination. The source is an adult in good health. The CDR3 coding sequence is TGTGCCAGCTCACCACAAGGATTGGAGCAGTACGTC. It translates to CASSPQGLEQYV.